This T cell receptor (beta chain) was profiled in a study of T cells after posttransplantation cyclophosphamide. Study observations and caveats: TRB overlap between skin or GI tissue T cells and blood was limited.

Repertoires were generated with immunoSEQ multiplex PCR, while TCRdb's copy carries only in-frame clones and drops some. The sample has tens of thousands of clones, about 90% seen once. The CDR3 is 13 residues long. V lost 3 bases and J 1 base, leaving 7 bases between the germline ends. Germline-derived CDR1 and CDR2 are SGHRS and YFSETQ. Note on this clone: Its antigen is not identified.

Busulfan-fludarabine conditioning, marrow transplant, and cyclophosphamide on days +3 and +4 were administered. This TCR came from a male patient aged 60-70 years who received an allogeneic stem cell transplant from a related donor and was CMV-positive. T cells may partly derive from the graft donor. Sample: PBMCs, taken 55 to 70 days after allogeneic stem cell transplant with posttransplant cyclophosphamide. The gene calls are TRBV5-1 and TRBJ2-5; D not certain. Here the CDR3 DNA reads TGCGCCAGCAGCTCCGGGTTCCAAGAGACCCAGTACTTC. Protein product: CASSSGFQETQYF.